This T cell receptor beta chain came from a study of blood T cell repertoires in COVID-19. V lost 5 bases to trimming and J lost 4 bases; unmatched junction nucleotides: 11. CDR1 and CDR2 from the germline V gene are SGHAT and FQNNGV. This CDR3 spans 15 amino acids. TCRdb keeps only in-frame clones here, not all; method: immunoSEQ multiplex PCR. The data contain under 400,000 clones, just over 85% of them singletons. Clinical history reported by participants formed the basis on which cohorts were assigned. The receptor comes from a woman between 35 and 50 years old with acute COVID-19. The V gene is TRBV11-2, the J gene TRBJ2-7, with TRBD2 identical over 7 bases. Sequenced input: PBMCs or T cells enriched from blood (not recorded which). CDR3: CASSQYTLGGYEQYF. CDR3 bases: TGTGCCAGCAGCCAATATACCCTCGGGGGGTACGAGCAGTACTTC.